This passage covers 9 T cell receptor beta chains from one sample sequenced in a study of blood T cell repertoires in COVID-19. The protocol was immunoSEQ multiplex PCR, while the TCRdb copy is restricted to in-frame clones and leaves out a portion. Of more than 50,000 clones listed, roughly 90% were seen once; the top ten hold over 3%. Sequences were obtained from peripheral blood. These receptors originate from a human donor in a cohort sampled during active COVID-19.

The gene calls are TRBV11-2 and TRBJ2-5; TRBD1 matches 8 bases. Trimming at V came to 3 bases and at J to 1 base, leaving 7 bases not matched to a gene. This CDR3 is built from 16 residues. In germline, CDR1 is SGHAT, CDR2 FQNNGV. Here the CDR3 DNA reads TGTGCCAGCAGCTTCGGACAGGGTACATTCCAAGAGACCCAGTACTTC. This gives the protein CASSFGQGTFQETQYF.

The rearrangement uses TRBV10-2 and TRBJ1-2, with D possibly being TRBD1 (6 bases). Germline CDR1 and CDR2: WSHSY and SAAADI. Trimming took 2 bases from V and 8 from J, leaving 9 bases between them. The CDR3 totals 12 residues. The CDR3 nucleotides are TGCGCCAGCAGTGAGGACAGGCGCGGCTACACCTTC. Translating gives CASSEDRRGYTF.

V gene TRBV19 combines with J gene TRBJ1-6; no firm D call. The V gene's germline CDR1 is LNHDA and CDR2 SQIVND (reference sequence). V dropped 2 bases and J dropped 5 bases, with 13 bases sitting between them. CDR3 length: 16 amino acids. The CDR3 DNA is TGTGCCAGTAGTATACGTCCCTTCCGGGATAATTCACCCCTCCACTTT. This gives the protein CASSIRPFRDNSPLHF.

This chain joins TRBV6-5 and TRBJ2-3; 7 bases match TRBD2. The V and J ends lost 4 bases and 1 base, in that order; junction bases with no gene match: 5. CDR1 MNHEY and CDR2 SVGAGI come from the germline V gene. CDR3 size: 15 residues. DNA of the CDR3: TGTGCCAGCAGTTCCAGACTAGCTGGCACAGATACGCAGTATTTT. This translates into CASSSRLAGTDTQYF.

CDR3 in amino acids: CASSNPLRAAPNTEAFF. CDR3 nucleotides: TGTGCCAGCAGCAACCCCCTGCGGGCAGCTCCGAACACTGAAGCTTTCTTT. This chain uses TRBV7-9 with TRBJ1-1; D is unresolved. Per germline, CDR1 SEHNR and CDR2 FQNEAQ (reference sequence). V was cut by 5 bases and J by 1 base, with 20 bases left in between. CDR3 length: 17 residues. The whole variable domain, filled in from reference TRBV7-9 and TRBJ1-1, reads DTGVSQNPRHKITKRGQNVTFRCDPISEHNRLYWYRQTLGQGPEFLTYFQNEAQLEKSRLLSDRFSAERPKGSFSTLEIQRTEQGDSAMYLCASSNPLRAAPNTEAFFGQGTRLTVV.

V usage is TRBV30 and J usage is TRBJ2-3; perhaps TRBD1 as D (5 bases). The germline CDR1 and CDR2 sequences are GTSNPN and SVGIG (reference sequence). Trimming removed 0 bases at V and 0 bases at J, with 10 bases between. The CDR3 covers 15 residues. CDR3 in amino acids: CAWSVTDTSTDTQYF. DNA for the CDR3: TGTGCCTGGAGTGTGACAGACACTAGCACAGATACGCAGTATTTT.

This chain uses TRBV7-9 with TRBJ1-1; no definite D call. Germline V gene sequence: CDR1 SEHNR, CDR2 FQNEAQ (reference sequence). The CDR3 totals 14 residues. V lost 4 bases to trimming and J lost 4 bases, with 13 bases between them. CDR3 in amino acids: CASSSLRGGTEAFF. CDR3 coding DNA: TGTGCCAGCAGCTCCCTTCGGGGAGGCACTGAAGCTTTCTTT.

This chain connects TRBV9 to TRBJ2-2; 10 nucleotides agree with TRBD1. CDR1 is SGDLS and CDR2 is YYNGEE in the germline V gene. The CDR3 contains 17 residues. V was pared by 4 bases and J by 4 bases, with 10 bases of the junction left unmatched. The DNA for the CDR3 is TGTGCCAGCAGCCCACGGACAGGGGGAAGGGCCACCGGGGAGCTGTTTTTT. Translated: CASSPRTGGRATGELFF.

The V call is TRBV5-6, the J call TRBJ2-2, with 11 bases fitting TRBD2. The V and J ends lost 4 bases and 3 bases, in that order; junction bases with no gene match: 8. Per germline, CDR1 SGHDT and CDR2 YYEEEE. This CDR3 has 17 amino acids. CDR3 sequence: CASSPLTSGGYTGELFF. The CDR3, as DNA: TGTGCCAGCAGCCCACTCACTAGCGGGGGTTACACCGGGGAGCTGTTTTTT.